Following are 28 T cell receptor beta chains from one sample sequenced in a study of STAT5B mutations in CD4+ large granular lymphocyte leukemia. Using immunoSEQ multiplex PCR, the repertoire was profiled, and TCRdb retains in-frame clones only, with some absent. The table includes 30,000 to 40,000 clones, about 70% detected once. The sample consisted of CD4+ T cells from blood buffy coats. The receptors shown here come from a human donor in good health.

The chain employs TRBV4-2 and TRBJ2-5; D is perhaps TRBD2 (5 bases). This CDR3 has 15 amino acids. Germline lookup yields CDR1 LGHNA and CDR2 YNFKEQ. V gave up 1 base and J gave up 5 bases, with 14 bases separating them. CDR3 sequence (DNA): TGTGCCAGCAGCCAAGGAGGTACTGGCGGGGAGACCCAGTACTTC. Its translation: CASSQGGTGGETQYF.

The chain couples TRBV6-1 to TRBJ2-7; the D gene is possibly TRBD1 (5 bases). Germline CDR1 MNHNS, CDR2 SASEGT. V shed 6 bases and J shed 3 bases, with 12 bases lying between them. The CDR3 totals 13 residues. DNA of the CDR3: TGTGCCAGCAGAACTGACAGTTACTACGAGCAGTACTTC. Amino acids: CASRTDSYYEQYF.

This clone was recorded a few times. The chain combines TRBV2 with TRBJ1-5; the D gene is possibly TRBD1 (6 bases). V lost 4 bases to trimming and J lost 4 bases, with 11 bases between them. The CDR3 runs to 14 residues. CDR1 is SNHLY and CDR2 is FYNNEI in the germline V gene. CDR3 amino acids: CASSGGQMNQPQHF. The CDR3 bases are TGTGCCAGCAGTGGTGGACAGATGAATCAGCCCCAGCATTTT.

The V and J genes are TRBV29-1 and TRBJ2-3, with 7 bases identical to TRBD2. In germline, CDR1 is SQVTM, CDR2 ANQGSEA. V shed 0 bases and J 0 bases; nucleotides not matched to a gene: 6. The CDR3 is 16 amino acids. The CDR3 DNA reads as TGCAGCGTTGAAGATGAAAAAGCGGGGAGCACAGATACGCAGTATTTT. Amino acids: CSVEDEKAGSTDTQYF.

The J gene is TRBJ1-2, the V gene TRBV2; tentative D call: TRBD1 (6 bases). Between the trimmed V and J ends, which lost 3 bases and 1 base, there was a span of 15 bases. This CDR3 spans 16 amino acids. Germline V gene data show CDR1 as SNHLY and CDR2 as FYNNEI. The CDR3 loop reads CASSDMGAGFNYGYTF. The CDR3 region has the DNA TGTGCCAGCAGTGATATGGGGGCAGGGTTTAACTATGGCTACACCTTC.

This clone was detected only a few times. The CDR3 sequence is CASSDGQGGMNTEAFF. DNA of the CDR3: TGTGCCAGCAGTGATGGTCAGGGGGGGATGAACACTGAAGCTTTCTTT. The V call is TRBV6-1, the J call TRBJ1-1, with 7 bases fitting TRBD1. This CDR3 is built from 16 residues. V gave up 3 bases and J gave up 0 bases; unmatched junction bases: 7. Germline V gene data show CDR1 as MNHNS and CDR2 as SASEGT.

The rearrangement uses TRBV2 and TRBJ2-3; D is perhaps TRBD1 (6 bases). V was clipped by 11 bases and J by 1 base, with 16 bases between them. The CDR3 runs to 14 residues. CDR1 is SNHLY and CDR2 is FYNNEI in the germline V gene. CDR3 in amino acids: CAAITQGRTDTQYF. DNA of the CDR3: TGTGCCGCCATAACACAGGGACGCACAGATACGCAGTATTTT.

The chain carries TRBV11-2 and TRBJ2-2; 8 bases are shared with TRBD1. V was clipped by 5 bases and J by 2 bases; unmatched bases: 13. The CDR3 has 18 residues. Germline lookup yields CDR1 SGHAT and CDR2 FQNNGV. CDR3 residues: CASSLRTGRRTNTGELFF. Written as DNA, the CDR3 is TGTGCCAGCAGCCTCCGGACAGGGCGTCGAACCAACACCGGGGAGCTGTTTTTT.

J is TRBJ2-2 and V is TRBV11-2; a weak D match, TRBD1 (6 bases). CDR3 length: 15 amino acids. Per the germline V gene, CDR1 is SGHAT and CDR2 is FQNNGV. Trimming pared 1 base from V and 7 bases from J, leaving 13 bases between. DNA for the CDR3: TGTGCCAGCAGCTTAGGCGGACAGTTCGGCGGGGAGCTGTTTTTT. Residues: CASSLGGQFGGELFF.

The chain is built from TRBV30 and TRBJ1-6, with D maybe TRBD1 (6 bases). Trimming shortened V by 7 bases and J by 7 bases, and 14 bases separated the two germline ends. Germline V lookup: CDR1 GTSNPN, CDR2 SVGIG (reference sequence). This CDR3 region has 13 residues. The CDR3 loop reads CAYCWTENSPLHF. CDR3 DNA sequence: TGTGCCTACTGCTGGACAGAGAATTCACCCCTCCACTTT.

V gene TRBV27 combines with J gene TRBJ2-3; D gene ambiguous. V shed 6 bases and J shed 0 bases, with 7 bases lying between them. The germline V gene encodes CDR1 MNHEY and CDR2 SMNVEV (reference sequence). The CDR3 covers 13 residues. The CDR3 sequence is CASRLPSTDTQYF. CDR3 nucleotide sequence: TGTGCCAGCAGATTACCTAGCACAGATACGCAGTATTTT.

This clone appeared a single time. This chain links TRBV5-1 with TRBJ1-1; D gene uncertain. The CDR3 extends over 17 amino acids. The ends were cut back, 1 base at V and 1 base at J, with 17 bases in the middle. CDR1 is SGHRS, CDR2 YFSETQ, per germline. The CDR3 spells CASSLLPINAGNTEAFF. DNA for the CDR3: TGCGCCAGCAGCTTGCTCCCGATCAACGCGGGGAACACTGAAGCTTTCTTT.

This clone was detected a few times. The CDR3 DNA sequence: TGTGCCAGCAGCGTGGGACATTTGAACACTGAAGCTTTCTTT. Translating gives CASSVGHLNTEAFF. The chain joins TRBV9 to TRBJ1-1, with D tentatively TRBD1 (6 bases). V gave up 2 bases and J gave up 0 bases, with 8 bases separating them. Per germline, CDR1 SGDLS and CDR2 YYNGEE. The CDR3 is 14 amino acids.

This clone has a handful of counts. The chain has TRBV5-1 and TRBJ1-5; no clear D. This CDR3 comprises 13 residues. CDR1 SGHRS and CDR2 YFSETQ come from the germline V gene. Trimming removed 2 bases at V and 5 bases at J, with 8 bases between. The CDR3: CASSFDGDQPQHF. The CDR3 DNA follows: TGCGCCAGCAGCTTCGACGGGGATCAGCCCCAGCATTTT.

The V and J genes are TRBV11-2 and TRBJ1-1; D is perhaps TRBD1 (6 bases). The V and J ends lost 1 base and 0 bases respectively, with 12 bases between them. The CDR3 has 16 amino acids. Per germline, CDR1 SGHAT and CDR2 FQNNGV. The CDR3 loop reads CASSLGYRALNTEAFF. For the CDR3, the DNA is TGTGCCAGCAGCTTAGGTTACAGGGCCTTGAACACTGAAGCTTTCTTT.

The gene calls are TRBV27 and TRBJ2-1; the match to TRBD1 covers 12 bases. CDR1 MNHEY and CDR2 SMNVEV come from the germline V gene (reference sequence). This CDR3 spans 18 amino acids. Trimming took 6 bases from V and 8 from J; bases not matched to a gene: 17. Written as DNA, the CDR3 is TGTGCCAGCAGGTCGCCCTATGGGACAGGGGGCACAGTTGATGAGCAGTTCTTC. Its protein product is CASRSPYGTGGTVDEQFF.

The chain employs TRBV6-5 and TRBJ2-1; 7 bases are shared with TRBD2. V shed 5 bases and J 3 bases; nucleotides not matched to a gene: 7. The CDR3 is made up of 15 amino acids. CDR1 and CDR2 from the germline V gene are MNHEY and SVGAGI. CDR3 sequence (DNA): TGTGCCAGCAGTCCCGGGACTACATACTACAATGAGCAGTTCTTC. It specifies CASSPGTTYYNEQFF.

The rearrangement joins TRBV7-8 to TRBJ1-5; 7 positions agree with TRBD1. With V trimmed by 5 bases and J by 0 bases, 4 bases remained unmatched. This CDR3 has 15 amino acids. Germline V lookup: CDR1 SGHVS, CDR2 FQNEAQ. The CDR3 nucleotides are TGTGCCAGCAGCAGGGGACAGCCTAGCAATCAGCCCCAGCATTTT. Amino acids: CASSRGQPSNQPQHF.

This clone was observed once. The chain uses TRBV5-5 and TRBJ2-3; 7 nucleotides agree with TRBD2. CDR1 and CDR2 from the germline V gene are SGHKS and YYEKEE (reference sequence). Trimming took 0 bases from V and 3 from J; bases not matched to a gene: 7. The CDR3 covers 16 residues. Here the CDR3 reads CASSLEGRGTTDTQYF. DNA for the CDR3: TGTGCCAGCAGCTTGGAGGGGCGGGGGACGACAGATACGCAGTATTTT.

J is TRBJ1-4 and V is TRBV5-4; D perhaps matches TRBD1 (5 bases). CDR1 SGHNT and CDR2 YYREEE come from the germline V gene (reference sequence). V shed 0 bases and J shed 4 bases, with 10 bases lying between them. CDR3 length equals 15 residues. The CDR3 region has the DNA TGTGCCAGCAGCTTGGCGGGGACCAGTAATGAAAAACTGTTTTTT. This sequence encodes CASSLAGTSNEKLFF.

The rearrangement joins TRBV19 to TRBJ1-3, with no clear D. With 9 bases removed from V and 0 bases from J, the gap between germline ends came to 12 bases. Germline loops: CDR1 LNHDA, CDR2 SQIVND (reference sequence). The CDR3 sequence is 14 residues long. CDR3 sequence: CASYEPSSGNTIYF. CDR3 sequence (DNA): TGTGCCAGCTACGAACCAAGCTCTGGAAACACCATATATTTT.

V and J are TRBV30 and TRBJ2-2; 8 bases align to TRBD1. Germline V lookup: CDR1 GTSNPN, CDR2 SVGIG (reference sequence). V lost 2 bases and J lost 2; bases outside the gene matches: 4. This CDR3 has 15 residues. CDR3: CAWSLQGGNTGELFF. CDR3 nucleotides: TGTGCCTGGAGTCTACAGGGGGGCAACACCGGGGAGCTGTTTTTT.

This clone was seen a few times. V gene TRBV19 combines with J gene TRBJ2-7; D perhaps matches TRBD2 (5 bases). CDR1 is LNHDA, CDR2 SQIVND, per germline (reference sequence). Trimming removed 3 bases at V and 4 bases at J, with 10 bases between. This CDR3 has 13 residues. The CDR3 region has the DNA TGTGCCAGTAGTATCCAACCGGGGTACGAGCAGTACTTC. Amino acids: CASSIQPGYEQYF.

This chain uses TRBV6-1 with TRBJ2-1, with 8 bases fitting TRBD2. Trimming took 9 bases from V and 6 from J; bases not matched to a gene: 4. This CDR3 spans 12 amino acids. CDR1 and CDR2 from the germline V gene are MNHNS and SASEGT. This chain's CDR3 is CASSGAGNEQFF. The CDR3 DNA sequence: TGTGCCAGTAGCGGGGCCGGCAATGAGCAGTTCTTC.

This chain connects TRBV27 to TRBJ2-5; TRBD2 agrees at 8 bases. V dropped 5 bases and J dropped 9; count of bases not matched to a gene: 17. This CDR3 is 16 amino acids long. Germline CDR1 reads MNHEY; CDR2 reads SMNVEV (reference sequence). The CDR3 is CASSPRTSWSGRAQYF. CDR3 nucleotide sequence: TGTGCCAGCAGTCCCCGGACTAGCTGGAGTGGTAGAGCCCAGTACTTC.

This clone was seen a single time. The rearrangement joins TRBV10-3 to TRBJ1-2; TRBD1 matches 7 bases. This CDR3 spans 16 amino acids. Trimming at V came to 3 bases and at J to 6 bases, leaving 13 bases not matched to a gene. Germline assignment: CDR1 ENHRY and CDR2 SYGVKD. The CDR3 DNA reads as TGTGCCATCAGTGAAGGGCTACAGGGGACAACTAATGGCTACACCTTC. It specifies CAISEGLQGTTNGYTF.

This rearrangement joins TRBV4-2 to TRBJ1-2; D gene uncertain. This CDR3 is 13 amino acids long. V was trimmed by 3 bases and J by 4 bases, leaving 9 bases between them. CDR1 and CDR2 (germline): LGHNA, YNFKEQ. CDR3 region: CASSQDLSYGYTF. DNA of the CDR3: TGTGCCAGCAGCCAGGACCTCTCCTATGGCTACACCTTC.

The V gene is TRBV18, the J gene TRBJ2-5; D may be TRBD1 (5 bases). This CDR3 comprises 12 residues. The germline V gene has CDR1 KGHSH and CDR2 LQKENI. V lost 5 bases, J lost 4 bases, and 8 bases lay in between. CDR3 nucleotides: TGTGCCAGCTCAGACAGTCTAGAGACCCAGTACTTC. It encodes CASSDSLETQYF. The full variable domain, in which reference TRBV18 and TRBJ2-5 provide the parts outside the CDR3, is NAGVMQNPRHLVRRRGQEARLRCSPMKGHSHVYWYRQLPEEGLKFMVYLQKENIIDESGMPKERFSAEFPKEGPSILRIQQVVRGDSAAYFCASSDSLETQYFGPGTRLLVL.